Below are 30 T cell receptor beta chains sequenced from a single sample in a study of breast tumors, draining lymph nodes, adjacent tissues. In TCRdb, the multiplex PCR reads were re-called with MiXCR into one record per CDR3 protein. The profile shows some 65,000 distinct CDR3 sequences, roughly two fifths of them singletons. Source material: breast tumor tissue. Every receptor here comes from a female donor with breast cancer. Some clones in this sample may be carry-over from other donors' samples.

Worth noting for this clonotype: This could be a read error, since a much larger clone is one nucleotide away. CDR3 sequence reads: CASSQGIGFSYEQYF. CDR3 coding DNA: TGTGCCAGCAGTCAAGGGATTGGGTTTTCCTACGAGCAGTACTTC. The chain joins TRBV6-1 to TRBJ2-7; no clear D gene. The CDR3 covers 15 residues. Germline V gives CDR1 MNHNS, CDR2 SASEGT. V was trimmed by 5 bases and J by 1 base, leaving 15 bases between them.

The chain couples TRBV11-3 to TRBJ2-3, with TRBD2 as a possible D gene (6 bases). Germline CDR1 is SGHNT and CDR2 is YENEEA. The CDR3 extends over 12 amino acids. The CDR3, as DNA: TGTGCTAGGATCCCAGGGAGGGATACGCAGTATTTT. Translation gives CARIPGRDTQYF.

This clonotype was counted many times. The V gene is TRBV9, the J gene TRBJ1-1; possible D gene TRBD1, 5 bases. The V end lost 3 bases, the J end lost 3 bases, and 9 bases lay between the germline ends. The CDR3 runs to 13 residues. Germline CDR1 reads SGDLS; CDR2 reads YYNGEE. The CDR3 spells CASSDIRDTEAFF. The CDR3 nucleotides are TGTGCCAGCAGCGATATCAGGGACACTGAAGCTTTCTTT.

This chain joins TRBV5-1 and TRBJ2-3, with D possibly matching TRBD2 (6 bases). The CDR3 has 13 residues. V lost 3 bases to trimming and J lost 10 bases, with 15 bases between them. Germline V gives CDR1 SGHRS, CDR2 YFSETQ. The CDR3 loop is CASSWERWEAQYF. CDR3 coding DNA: TGCGCCAGCAGCTGGGAACGGTGGGAGGCGCAGTATTTT.

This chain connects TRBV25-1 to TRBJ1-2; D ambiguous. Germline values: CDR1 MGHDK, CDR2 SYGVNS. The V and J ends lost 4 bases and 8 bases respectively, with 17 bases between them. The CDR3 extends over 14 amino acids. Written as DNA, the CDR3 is TGTGCCAGCAGTGCTAGAGAAACGATTCAAGGCTACACCTTC. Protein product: CASSARETIQGYTF.

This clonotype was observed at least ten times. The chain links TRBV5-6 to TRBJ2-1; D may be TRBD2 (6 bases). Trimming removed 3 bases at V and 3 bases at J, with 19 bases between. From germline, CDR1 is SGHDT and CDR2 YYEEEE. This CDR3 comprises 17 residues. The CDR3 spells CASSWTPGMGLYNEQFF. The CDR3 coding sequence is TGTGCCAGCAGCTGGACCCCAGGGATGGGACTCTACAATGAGCAGTTCTTC.

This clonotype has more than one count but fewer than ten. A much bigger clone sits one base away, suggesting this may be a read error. For the CDR3, the DNA is TGTGCCAGCTCTCGACCACCCCACTCCTACGAGCAGTACTTC. It is translated as CASSRPPHSYEQYF. The chain carries TRBV6-2 or TRBV6-3 and TRBJ2-7; D uncertain. Trimming took 8 bases from V and 0 from J, leaving 14 bases between them. Germline V gene lookup returns CDR1 MNHEY and CDR2 SVGEGT. This CDR3 has 14 amino acids.

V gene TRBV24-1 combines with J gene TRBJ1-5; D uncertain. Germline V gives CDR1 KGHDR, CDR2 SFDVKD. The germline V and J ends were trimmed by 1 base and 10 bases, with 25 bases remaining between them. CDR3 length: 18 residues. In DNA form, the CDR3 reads TGTGCCACCAGTGATTTATGCGGATTGAGAGATCCAAACTCCCCCCAGCATTTT. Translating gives CATSDLCGLRDPNSPQHF.

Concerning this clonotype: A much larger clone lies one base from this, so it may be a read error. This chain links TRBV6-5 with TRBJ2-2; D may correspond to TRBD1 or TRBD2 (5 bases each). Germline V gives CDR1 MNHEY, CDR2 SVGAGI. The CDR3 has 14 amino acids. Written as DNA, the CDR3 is TGTGCCAGCAGTCACTCTCCCGGGGCGGGGGAGCTGTTTTTT. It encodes CASSHSPGAGELFF.

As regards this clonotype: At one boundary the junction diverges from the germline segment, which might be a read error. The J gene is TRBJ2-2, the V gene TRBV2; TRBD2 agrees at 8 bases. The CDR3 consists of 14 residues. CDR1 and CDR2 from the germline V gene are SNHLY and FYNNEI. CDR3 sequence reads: CASSEHGGGGELFF. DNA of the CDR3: TGTGCCAGCAGTGAACACGGGGGGGGAGGGGAGCTTTTTTTT.

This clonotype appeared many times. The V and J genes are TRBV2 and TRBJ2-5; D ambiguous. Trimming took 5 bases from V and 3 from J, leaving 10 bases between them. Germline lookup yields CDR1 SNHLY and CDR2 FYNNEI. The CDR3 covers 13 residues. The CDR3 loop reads CASSFELKETQYF. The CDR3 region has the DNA TGTGCCAGCAGTTTCGAACTCAAAGAGACCCAGTACTTC.

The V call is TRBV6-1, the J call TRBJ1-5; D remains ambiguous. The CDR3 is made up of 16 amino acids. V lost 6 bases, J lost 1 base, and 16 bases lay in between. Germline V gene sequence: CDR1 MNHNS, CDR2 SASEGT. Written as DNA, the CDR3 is TGTGCCAGCAGCCGGGCACTAGTCGTGAGCAATCAGCCCCAGCATTTT. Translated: CASSRALVVSNQPQHF.

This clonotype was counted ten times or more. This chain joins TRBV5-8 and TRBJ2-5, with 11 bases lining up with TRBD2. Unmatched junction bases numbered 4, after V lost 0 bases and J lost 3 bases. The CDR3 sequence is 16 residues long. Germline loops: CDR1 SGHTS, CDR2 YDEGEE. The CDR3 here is CASSLEVSGGEETQYF. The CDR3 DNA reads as TGTGCCAGCAGCTTGGAGGTTAGCGGGGGGGAAGAGACCCAGTACTTC. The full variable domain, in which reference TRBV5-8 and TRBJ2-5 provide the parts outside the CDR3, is EAGVTQSPTHLIKTRGQQATLRCSPISGHTSVYWYQQALGLGLQFLLWYDEGEERNRGNFPPRFSGRQFPNYSSELNVNALELEDSALYLCASSLEVSGGEETQYFGPGTRLLVL.

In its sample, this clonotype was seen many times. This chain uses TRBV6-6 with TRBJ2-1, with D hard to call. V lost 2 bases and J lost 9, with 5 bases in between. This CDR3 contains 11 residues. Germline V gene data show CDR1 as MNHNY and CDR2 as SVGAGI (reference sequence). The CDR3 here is CASSYSAEQFF. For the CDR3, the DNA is TGTGCCAGCAGTTACAGTGCTGAGCAGTTCTTC.

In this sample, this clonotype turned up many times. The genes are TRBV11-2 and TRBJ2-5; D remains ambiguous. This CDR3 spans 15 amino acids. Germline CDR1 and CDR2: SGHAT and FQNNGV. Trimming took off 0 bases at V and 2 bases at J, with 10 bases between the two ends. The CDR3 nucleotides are TGTGCCAGCAGCTTAGATCGAGGCAGGCAAGAGACCCAGTACTTC. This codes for CASSLDRGRQETQYF.

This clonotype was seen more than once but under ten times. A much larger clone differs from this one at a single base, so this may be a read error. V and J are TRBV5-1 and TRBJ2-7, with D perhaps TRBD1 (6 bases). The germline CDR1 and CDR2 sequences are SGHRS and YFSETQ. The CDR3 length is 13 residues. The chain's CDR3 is CASSWTVSYDQYF. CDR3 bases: TGCGCCAGCAGCTGGACAGTCTCCTACGACCAGTACTTC.

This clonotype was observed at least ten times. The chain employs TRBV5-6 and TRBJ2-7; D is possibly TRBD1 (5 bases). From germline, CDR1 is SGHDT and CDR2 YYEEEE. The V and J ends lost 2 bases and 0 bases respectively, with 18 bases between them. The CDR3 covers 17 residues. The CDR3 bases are TGTGCCAGCAGCTTCGGGTTGAGGCAGGGATTCTCCTACGAGCAGTACTTC. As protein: CASSFGLRQGFSYEQYF.

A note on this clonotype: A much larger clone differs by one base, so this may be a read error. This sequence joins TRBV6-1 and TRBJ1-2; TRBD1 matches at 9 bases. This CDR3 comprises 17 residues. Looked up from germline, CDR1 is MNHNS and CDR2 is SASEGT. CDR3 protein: CASSQAWGTGPSDGYTF. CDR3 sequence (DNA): TGTGCCAGCAGTCAAGCGTGGGGGACAGGGCCATCTGATGGCTACACCTTC.

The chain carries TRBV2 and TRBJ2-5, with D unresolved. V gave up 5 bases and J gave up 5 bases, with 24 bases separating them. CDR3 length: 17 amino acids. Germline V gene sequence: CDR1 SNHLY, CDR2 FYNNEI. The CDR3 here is CASSKTPSSSRRETQYF. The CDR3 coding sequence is TGTGCCAGCAGTAAAACCCCCAGCAGCTCCAGAAGGGAGACCCAGTACTTC.

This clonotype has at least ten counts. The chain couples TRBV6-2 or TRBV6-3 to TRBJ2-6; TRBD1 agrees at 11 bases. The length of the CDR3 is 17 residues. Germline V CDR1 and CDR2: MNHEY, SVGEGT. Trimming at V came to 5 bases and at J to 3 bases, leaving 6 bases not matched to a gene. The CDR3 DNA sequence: TGTGCCAGCAGTCAAGGACAGGGGGCATATGGGGCCAACGTCCTGACTTTC. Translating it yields CASSQGQGAYGANVLTF.

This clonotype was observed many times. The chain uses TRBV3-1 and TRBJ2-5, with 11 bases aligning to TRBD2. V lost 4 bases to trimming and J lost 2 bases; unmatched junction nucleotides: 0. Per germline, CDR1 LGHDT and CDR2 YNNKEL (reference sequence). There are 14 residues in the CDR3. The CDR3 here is CASSLAGGQETQYF. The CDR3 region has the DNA TGTGCCAGCAGCCTAGCGGGGGGGCAAGAGACCCAGTACTTC.

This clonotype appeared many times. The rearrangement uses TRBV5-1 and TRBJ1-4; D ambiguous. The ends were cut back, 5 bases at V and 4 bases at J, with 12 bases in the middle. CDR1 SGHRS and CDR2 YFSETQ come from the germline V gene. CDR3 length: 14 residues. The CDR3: CASRTDGVNEKLFF. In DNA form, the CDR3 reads TGCGCCAGCAGGACGGACGGTGTTAATGAAAAACTGTTTTTT.

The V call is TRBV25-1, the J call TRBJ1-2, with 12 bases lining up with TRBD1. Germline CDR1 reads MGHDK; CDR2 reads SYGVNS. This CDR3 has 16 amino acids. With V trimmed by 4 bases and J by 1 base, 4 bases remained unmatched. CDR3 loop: CASSGGQGASNYGYTF. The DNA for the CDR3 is TGTGCCAGCAGTGGGGGACAGGGGGCGAGTAACTATGGCTACACCTTC.

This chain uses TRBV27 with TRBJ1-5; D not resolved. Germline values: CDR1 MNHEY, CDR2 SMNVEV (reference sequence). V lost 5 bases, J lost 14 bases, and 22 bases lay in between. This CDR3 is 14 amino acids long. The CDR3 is CASSLTSANSYEHF. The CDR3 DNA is TGTGCCAGCAGTCTCACTAGCGCTAATTCCTACGAGCATTTT.

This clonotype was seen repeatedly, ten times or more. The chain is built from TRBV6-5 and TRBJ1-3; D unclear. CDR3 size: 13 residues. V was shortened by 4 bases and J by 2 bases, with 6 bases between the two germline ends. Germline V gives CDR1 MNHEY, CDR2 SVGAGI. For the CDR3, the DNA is TGTGCCAGCAGTTTTAAGGCTGGAAACACCATATATTTT. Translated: CASSFKAGNTIYF.

CDR3 DNA sequence: TGTGCCACTCTAAAAGGCGTTCGGGACAGGGGGGCAGGAAGCTATGGCTACACCTTC. This gives the protein CATLKGVRDRGAGSYGYTF. The J gene is TRBJ1-2, the V gene TRBV6-5; TRBD1 agrees at 11 bases. Losses at the gene ends were 10 bases for V and 4 bases for J; bases not matched to a gene: 23. The CDR3 is 19 residues long. The germline V gene encodes CDR1 MNHEY and CDR2 SVGAGI.

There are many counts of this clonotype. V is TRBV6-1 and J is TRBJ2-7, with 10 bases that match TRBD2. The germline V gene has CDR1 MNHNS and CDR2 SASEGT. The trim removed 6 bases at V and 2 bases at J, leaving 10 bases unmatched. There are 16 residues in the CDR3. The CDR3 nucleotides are TGTGCCAGCAGGGCTAGCGGGAGCCTACTTCCCTACGAGCAGTACTTC. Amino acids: CASRASGSLLPYEQYF.

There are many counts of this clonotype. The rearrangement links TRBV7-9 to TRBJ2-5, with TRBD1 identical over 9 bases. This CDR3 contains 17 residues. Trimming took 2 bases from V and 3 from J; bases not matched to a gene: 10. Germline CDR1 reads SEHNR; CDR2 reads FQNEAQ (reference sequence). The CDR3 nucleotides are TGTGCCAGCAGCTTATACCTGGGACAGGGAAACAAAGAGACCCAGTACTTC. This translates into CASSLYLGQGNKETQYF. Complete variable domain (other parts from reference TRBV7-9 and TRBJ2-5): DTGVSQNPRHKITKRGQNVTFRCDPISEHNRLYWYRQTLGQGPEFLTYFQNEAQLEKSRLLSDRFSAERPKGSFSTLEIQRTEQGDSAMYLCASSLYLGQGNKETQYFGPGTRLLVL.

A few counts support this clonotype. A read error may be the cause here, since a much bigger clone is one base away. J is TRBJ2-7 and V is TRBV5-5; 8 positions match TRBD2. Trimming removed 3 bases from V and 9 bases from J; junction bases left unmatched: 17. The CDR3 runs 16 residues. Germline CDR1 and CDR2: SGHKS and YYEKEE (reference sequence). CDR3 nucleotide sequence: TGTGCCAGCAGCTCTAGGTCCGCGACTAGCGTATTAAGGCAGTACTTC. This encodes CASSSRSATSVLRQYF.

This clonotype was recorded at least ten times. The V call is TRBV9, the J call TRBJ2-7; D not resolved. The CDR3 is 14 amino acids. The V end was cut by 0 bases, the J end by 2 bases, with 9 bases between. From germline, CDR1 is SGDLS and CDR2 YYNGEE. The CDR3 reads CASSVAAQTYEQYF. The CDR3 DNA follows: TGTGCCAGCAGCGTAGCCGCGCAGACCTACGAGCAGTACTTC.